This TCR beta chain was found in a study of shared clonotypes between healthy human individuals. CDR1 SGDLS and CDR2 YYNGEE come from the germline V gene. V shed 4 bases and J shed 2 bases, with 10 bases lying between them. There are 14 residues in the CDR3. With CCR7-negative CD45RA+ TemRA cells, CD45RO+ cells were combined in CD8 memory. It was at deep level that the assay was run. Genomic DNA from each subset was divided evenly over several immunoSEQ plates. Generated by immunoSEQ multiplex PCR, the TCRdb table keeps only in-frame clones and is missing some. The sample has roughly 320,000 clones; around 90% are singletons.

Material: memory CD8+ T cells sorted from blood. Subset given: CD45RO+ cells pooled with CCR7-negative TemRA cells. The gene calls are TRBV9 and TRBJ2-1; D is undetermined. The sequence came from a man aged 18 to 35 in good health. The DNA of the CDR3 is TGTGCCAGCAGCCCATTTGGGACCTACAATGAGCAGTTCTTC. Amino acid sequence: CASSPFGTYNEQFF.